This TCR beta chain was found in a study of blood T cells in healthy people across ages. A few counts support this clonotype. Its specificity is not known. The study's findings and limits: In older individuals, TCR beta diversity per million T cells was lower, falling roughly linearly with age. Compared with aged donors, long-lived donors showed fewer expanded clones, suggesting selection.

The CDR3 covers 13 residues. V lost 5 bases, J lost 10 bases, and 15 bases lay in between. Germline V lookup: CDR1 KGHSY, CDR2 FQNENV. Together with a sample-barcoded 5' primer, a J-beta primer mix was included in a second PCR lasting roughly 6 to 12 cycles. Via MiXCR, TCRdb re-called the 5' RACE reads, giving one row per CDR3 protein. The sample carries more than 1.4 million distinct CDR3 sequences, 42% recorded once. The V gene is TRBV16, the J gene TRBJ2-4, with D unresolved. Sequencing was carried out using blood. The clonotype was recovered from a woman under 30 in good health. The CDR3 DNA reads TGTGCCAGCAGCGGGCAGGAATTTGGAATTCAGTACTTC. Protein: CASSGQEFGIQYF.